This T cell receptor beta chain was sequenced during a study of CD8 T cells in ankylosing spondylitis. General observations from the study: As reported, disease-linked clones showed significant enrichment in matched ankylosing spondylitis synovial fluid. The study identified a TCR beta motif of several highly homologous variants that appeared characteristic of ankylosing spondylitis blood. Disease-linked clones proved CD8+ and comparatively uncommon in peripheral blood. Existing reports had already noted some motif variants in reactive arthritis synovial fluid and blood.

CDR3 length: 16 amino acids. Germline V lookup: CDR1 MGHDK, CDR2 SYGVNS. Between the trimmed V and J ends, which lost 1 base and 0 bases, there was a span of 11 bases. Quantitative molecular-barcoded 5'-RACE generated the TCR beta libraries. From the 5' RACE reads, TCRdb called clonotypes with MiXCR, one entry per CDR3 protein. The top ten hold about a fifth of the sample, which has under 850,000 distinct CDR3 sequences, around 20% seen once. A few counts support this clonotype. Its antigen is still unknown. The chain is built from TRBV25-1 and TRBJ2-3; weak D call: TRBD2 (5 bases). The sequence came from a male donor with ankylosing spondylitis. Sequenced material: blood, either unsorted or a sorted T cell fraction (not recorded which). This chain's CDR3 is CASSEFPGYSTDTQYF. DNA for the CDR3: TGTGCCAGCAGTGAATTCCCGGGGTACAGCACAGATACGCAGTATTTT. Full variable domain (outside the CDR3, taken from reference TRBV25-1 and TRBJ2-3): EADIYQTPRYLVIGTGKKITLECSQTMGHDKMYWYQQDPGMELHLIHYSYGVNSTEKGDLSSESTVSRIRTEHFPLTLESARPSHTSQYLCASSEFPGYSTDTQYFGPGTRLTVL.